This record covers a single T cell receptor beta chain. This clonotype has just a few counts. The antigen this receptor binds is unknown. The record has no base qualities; no much larger clone is one base away. The CDR3 goes from the cysteine to the phenylalanine over 15 residues. Here the CDR3 DNA is all that survives: 45 bases in frame from base 1. Taken from the germline V gene, the CDR1 and CDR2 loops are MDHEN and SYDVKM. Deletion took 5 bases off V and 5 bases off J, with a span of 17 bases between the germline ends. 500 ng RNA was reverse transcribed with SuperScript III using primers against the alpha and beta constant regions. Separate alpha and beta chain libraries were made by chain-specific third strand synthesis with multiplexing indices. The protocol used a single primer pair to amplify all rearrangements within a chain, which avoided primer bias, and attached molecular barcodes to each cDNA molecule. Purified cDNA was ligated with T4 RNA Ligase 1 onto a 5' RACE adapter bearing a random hexamer and the SP2 sequencing primer site. The authors primed second strand synthesis from the SP2 site with Phusion polymerase and used slow temperature ramps to favor optimal annealing. Each molecule's 12-nucleotide barcode consisted of two random hexamer sequences, both added before amplification and joined together. P5 and P7 adapter elements plus a second index were added in a short first PCR, which was followed by a roughly 25-cycle amplification PCR with P5s and P7 primers. In total the libraries went through roughly 30 PCR cycles, after which the libraries were quantified on a Qubit, sized on a Bioanalyzer, and diluted to approximately 4.2 nM. Sequencing of the normalized libraries was performed on an Illumina MiSeq with 2 x 250 paired-end kits. Reverse transcription reactions underwent purification over MinElute columns, with elution into around 9.4 ul Tris-Cl. Adapter ligations ran for around 22 hours at 16 degrees C and were afterwards cleaned with AMPure XP beads at a 1:1 ratio. Under the source paper's analysis protocol: A modified Decombinator processed the demultiplexed FASTQ files and output V, J, insert and barcode information. Sequences sharing a barcode but differing from the dominant sequence were discarded as errors, and barcodes clustered at Levenshtein distance 3 were counted to estimate original cDNA molecules. The R packages ineq, vegan, igraph and RCytoscape were used for downstream analyses, together with IMGT nomenclature and CDR3 definitions. V gene usage was computed over distinct sequences, each TCR counted once to avoid skew from clonal expansion. Unique CDR3 amino acid sequences within a donor were connected in similarity networks whenever two sequences differed by a single Levenshtein edit. In the repertoires, a search was made for a compiled set of published HIV-specific CDR3s (roughly 83 alpha, some 680 beta) and CMV-specific CDR3s (approximately 13 alpha, roughly 250 beta). Random subsampling to size-matched repertoires showed patients' decreased diversity was not caused by their lower sequence numbers. Clones were called with MiXCR by TCRdb after fastp trimmed the public reads at Q25, and only in-frame beta chains were retained. Every distinct CDR3 protein forms one entry, paired with its most common genes and DNA. The authors' filters were not applied to this entry. For this sample the table gives fewer than 6,500 distinct CDR3 sequences, of which around 9.9% were detected only once. The ten largest clones capture 20% to 30% of the sample.

This sample stems from a study of HIV-infected patients and healthy controls (dated by TCRdb to between 2012 and 2015). Describing the broader study: CD4 counts were modestly but significantly increased in about 85% of the 16 patients after three months of therapy, but they remained below normal ranges. CD8 counts showed no consistent shift during early therapy, whereas the CD4:CD8 ratio rose slightly. An undetectable viral load was attained by 11 of 16 patients by the second bleed and by all patients after a further year of therapy. Patients exhibited no overall T-cell lymphocytopenia, and total CDR3 counts per chain were not significantly different from those of controls. The study asked whether deep sequencing of the TCR repertoire from small blood samples of HIV patients could detect immune perturbation and reconstitution. The paper's findings and limits, for the study overall: During therapy, HIV-associated CDR3s significantly decreased in frequency, while CMV-associated CDR3s did not change significantly, though most became more frequent. Processing was restricted to sixteen HIV-infected individuals, which the authors judged to be a major constraint on the generalizability of the findings. Healthy control repertoires showed roughly threefold more distinct CDR3s and higher Shannon diversity than untreated HIV+ repertoires. HLA typing of donors was not performed in the study. Unequal numbers of distinct sequences between patients and controls complicated comparisons, and size-matching overweighted rare events from HIV-infected data. Significantly higher mean Gini indices were seen in HIV-infected repertoires than in controls, possibly reflecting oligoclonality. The study cohorts differed slightly in age and sex profile, but those differences did not account for the observed differences in diversity. In the samples, alpha-beta chain pairing was left undetermined. The apparent post-therapy recovery of the Gini index in HIV-infected patients was not reproduced in size-matched repertoire data. Mean usage differed significantly between HIV-infected patients and controls for eight alpha and eight beta V genes. Alpha-chain CDR3s from MAIT cells appeared at high frequency in healthy controls but were severely depleted in HIV+ repertoires. By Jaccard index and by the count of highly shared sequences, healthy controls shared more CDR3s between individuals than HIV+ patients did. The use of whole blood limited sequencing depth and precluded separation of the dynamics of distinct T-cell subpopulations.

Whole blood was used without cell fractionation, so all unsorted peripheral T cells were reflected in the repertoire. For RNA extraction, around 2.5 ml of peripheral blood was collected into Tempus tubes. HIV-infected adults who had not yet received antiretroviral therapy and were about to begin treatment were enrolled, with the first sixteen eligible patients processed. Enrollment excluded patients who had febrile or AIDS-related illness, tumors, hepatitis B or C coinfection, immunomodulatory therapy, recent vaccination or treatment interruptions. Residual genomic DNA was removed with the TURBO-DNase kit and globin mRNA was depleted with GLOBINclear. Pretreatment blood from HIV-infected patients was collected just before antiretroviral therapy was started.

This clonotype originated in an adult with HIV infection. The material sequenced was blood, taken before antiretroviral therapy. The rearranged segments are TRBV28 and TRBJ2-3; no D gene can be assigned with confidence. The bases read TGTGCCAGCAGTCCCCACGTGATCGCGAAAGATACGCAGTATTTT. This encodes CASSPHVIAKDTQYF. Beyond the CDR3, the reference TRBV28 and TRBJ2-3 genes provide the residues; the full variable domain reads: DVKVTQSSRYLVKRTGEKVFLECVQDMDHENMFWYRQDPGLGLRLIYFSYDVKMKEKGDIPEGYSVSREKKERFSLILESASTNQTSMYLCASSPHVIAKDTQYFGPGTRLTVL.